One sample yielded the 22 T cell receptor beta chains listed below, sequenced in a study of T cell repertoires in cytomegalovirus infection. TCRdb re-analysed the reads in MiXCR, keeping a single row per CDR3 protein. This table has 200,000 or so distinct CDR3 sequences, about 30% appearing once. The specimen was PBMCs. These TCRs come from a human donor in good health (CMV status not recorded). Some clones in this sample may be carry-over from other donors' samples.

This clonotype was observed a few times. The chain links TRBV7-2 to TRBJ1-1; D not resolved. The germline gives CDR1 SGHTA, CDR2 FQGNSA. The CDR3 loop spans 15 amino acids. V lost 3 bases to trimming and J lost 2 bases, with 13 bases between them. In nucleotides, the CDR3 is TGTGCCAGCAGCTTGACGAGTTCTCCTAACACTGAAGCTTTCTTT. Its translation: CASSLTSSPNTEAFF.

This rearrangement joins TRBV2 to TRBJ2-7; the D call may be TRBD1 or TRBD2 (6 bases each). The V gene's germline CDR1 is SNHLY and CDR2 FYNNEI. This CDR3 is built from 15 residues. Trimming took 1 base from V and 2 from J, leaving 12 bases between them. The CDR3 here is CASSEVRGEPYEQYF. The DNA of the CDR3 is TGTGCCAGCAGTGAAGTTAGGGGGGAACCCTACGAGCAGTACTTC.

The V call is TRBV29-1, the J call TRBJ1-2; D not certain. Germline CDR1 is SQVTM and CDR2 is ANQGSEA. CDR3 size: 12 residues. V dropped 4 bases and J dropped 0 bases, with 6 bases sitting between them. Written as DNA, the CDR3 is TGCAGCGTTGCCGGGACTAACTATGGCTACACCTTC. It encodes CSVAGTNYGYTF. Filled out from reference TRBV29-1 and TRBJ1-2, the complete variable domain reads SAVISQKPSRDICQRGTSLTIQCQVDSQVTMMFWYRQQPGQSLTLIATANQGSEATYESGFVIDKFPISRPNLTFSTLTVSNMSPEDSSIYLCSVAGTNYGYTFGSGTRLTVV.

The CDR3 DNA reads TGTGCCACCGCGCCGGGGCTGCCCCTCTACAATGAGCAGTTCTTC. This encodes CATAPGLPLYNEQFF. The rearrangement joins TRBV6-2 or TRBV6-3 to TRBJ2-1; perhaps D is TRBD1 or TRBD2 (5 bases each). V dropped 10 bases and J dropped 3 bases, with 19 bases sitting between them. This CDR3 spans 15 amino acids. Germline V gives CDR1 MNHEY, CDR2 SVGEGT.

The sample holds a few counts of this clonotype. The chain employs TRBV7-2 and TRBJ1-5; D gene uncertain. Deletions cut 2 bases from V and 6 bases from J, with 8 bases between. CDR1 and CDR2 from the germline V gene are SGHTA and FQGNSA. The CDR3 covers 13 residues. The CDR3 coding sequence is TGTGCCAGCAGCTTACTTACGGGTCAGCCCCAGCATTTT. Its translation is CASSLLTGQPQHF.

This chain links TRBV2 with TRBJ1-1, with D perhaps matching TRBD1 (5 bases). Germline V gives CDR1 SNHLY, CDR2 FYNNEI. The CDR3 totals 17 residues. V was cut by 2 bases and J by 1 base, with 17 bases left in between. CDR3 sequence (DNA): TGTGCCAGCAGTGAACCGGGACTCCGGGGAGGGAACACTGAAGCTTTCTTT. Its protein product is CASSEPGLRGGNTEAFF.

The rearrangement uses TRBV6-2 or TRBV6-3 and TRBJ2-7, with D tentatively TRBD1 or TRBD2 (5 bases each). This CDR3 has 16 amino acids. Germline V gives CDR1 MNHEY, CDR2 SVGEGT. V dropped 6 bases and J dropped 6 bases, with 24 bases sitting between them. In nucleotides, the CDR3 is TGTGCCAGCAGCCTTTGGGGAACTTCGAGGGGTCTCGAGCAGTACTTC. Residues: CASSLWGTSRGLEQYF.

This clonotype appeared a few times. The gene calls are TRBV6-5 and TRBJ2-1, with unresolved D. Per germline, CDR1 MNHEY and CDR2 SVGAGI. Trimming removed 5 bases at V and 3 bases at J, with 11 bases between. The CDR3 is 14 residues long. The CDR3 region has the DNA TGTGCCAGCAGTCCCGCAATTGGCTACAATGAGCAGTTCTTC. It encodes CASSPAIGYNEQFF.

This clonotype appeared many times. The V and J genes are TRBV7-9 and TRBJ2-1, with D possibly TRBD1 on 6 matching bases. The CDR3 is 15 amino acids. The germline gives CDR1 SEHNR, CDR2 FQNEAQ (reference sequence). V was shortened by 6 bases and J by 2 bases, with 14 bases between the two germline ends. CDR3 nucleotide sequence: TGTGCCAGCAGTCGGACGGGACATACCTACAATGAGCAGTTCTTC. Amino acid sequence: CASSRTGHTYNEQFF. The variable domain in full, completed from reference TRBV7-9 and TRBJ2-1, reads DTGVSQNPRHKITKRGQNVTFRCDPISEHNRLYWYRQTLGQGPEFLTYFQNEAQLEKSRLLSDRFSAERPKGSFSTLEIQRTEQGDSAMYLCASSRTGHTYNEQFFGPGTRLTVL.

This clonotype was seen a handful of times. The chain joins TRBV12-3 or TRBV12-4 to TRBJ2-5; TRBD1 matches at 7 bases. This CDR3 is built from 14 residues. V was pared by 6 bases and J by 4 bases, with 8 bases of the junction left unmatched. CDR3 loop: CASRPRQGRETQYF. The DNA for the CDR3 is TGTGCCAGCAGACCGCGACAGGGCCGAGAGACCCAGTACTTC.

This clonotype was detected a few times. The chain recombines TRBV4-1 with TRBJ1-6, with no clear D. This CDR3 comprises 14 residues. Trimming shortened V by 1 base and J by 14 bases, and 15 bases separated the two germline ends. In germline, CDR1 is MGHRA, CDR2 YSYEKL. CDR3 sequence (DNA): TGCGCCAGCAGCCAAGTGGGCAGTCTCGGCACCCTCCACTTT. This encodes CASSQVGSLGTLHF.

The chain links TRBV6-1 to TRBJ2-4; D gene ambiguous. Germline CDR1 is MNHNS and CDR2 is SASEGT. Trimming took 5 bases from V and 8 from J, leaving 16 bases between them. The CDR3 runs 14 residues. The chain's CDR3 is CASSSDRALDIQYF. CDR3 sequence (DNA): TGTGCCAGCAGTTCAGACCGAGCTTTGGACATTCAGTACTTC.

This chain links TRBV2 with TRBJ2-5; tentative D call: TRBD1 (5 bases). The germline V gene encodes CDR1 SNHLY and CDR2 FYNNEI. This CDR3 is 15 amino acids long. Trimming removed 6 bases at V and 4 bases at J, with 18 bases between. This CDR3 is CASRAPRLRGETQYF. The CDR3 DNA reads TGTGCCAGCAGGGCCCCTAGATTAAGGGGAGAGACCCAGTACTTC.

The genes are TRBV7-2 and TRBJ2-7; weak D call: TRBD2 (7 bases). The CDR3 covers 13 residues. V gave up 1 base and J gave up 11 bases, with 15 bases separating them. Germline V gene lookup returns CDR1 SGHTA and CDR2 FQGNSA. This CDR3 is CASSLGGGPVKYF. CDR3 bases: TGTGCCAGCAGCTTAGGGGGGGGGCCAGTGAAGTACTTC.

The chain couples TRBV7-2 to TRBJ2-5; the D is unclear. V was shortened by 0 bases and J by 2 bases, with 16 bases between the two germline ends. The CDR3 sequence is 17 residues long. The germline gives CDR1 SGHTA, CDR2 FQGNSA. The CDR3 region is CASSLAPQGASQETQYF. Here the CDR3 DNA reads TGTGCCAGCAGCTTAGCGCCACAAGGTGCTTCTCAAGAGACCCAGTACTTC.

The chain uses TRBV7-9 and TRBJ2-5, with D possibly TRBD2 on 5 matching bases. From germline, CDR1 is SEHNR and CDR2 FQNEAQ (reference sequence). The CDR3 contains 14 residues. V lost 3 bases, J lost 5 bases, and 13 bases lay in between. This chain's CDR3 is CASSFQRGLETQYF. DNA for the CDR3: TGTGCCAGCAGCTTCCAACGGGGATTGGAGACCCAGTACTTC. Supplemented by reference TRBV7-9 and TRBJ2-5, the full variable domain reads DTGVSQNPRHKITKRGQNVTFRCDPISEHNRLYWYRQTLGQGPEFLTYFQNEAQLEKSRLLSDRFSAERPKGSFSTLEIQRTEQGDSAMYLCASSFQRGLETQYFGPGTRLLVL.

The chain carries TRBV19 and TRBJ2-7; tentatively, D is TRBD2 (6 bases). With 3 bases removed from V and 5 bases from J, the gap between germline ends came to 11 bases. The CDR3 spans 13 residues. Germline assignment: CDR1 LNHDA and CDR2 SQIVND (reference sequence). The CDR3, as DNA: TGTGCCAGTAGTATGGGGGGATCGGACGAGCAGTACTTC. Translation gives CASSMGGSDEQYF.

The chain combines TRBV2 with TRBJ2-1; TRBD2 might be the D (5 bases). This CDR3 has 14 amino acids. Between the trimmed V and J ends, which lost 3 bases and 8 bases, there was a span of 14 bases. Germline V gene data show CDR1 as SNHLY and CDR2 as FYNNEI. The CDR3 DNA reads as TGTGCCAGCAGTGAGGCTAGCCTTGCAGATGAGCAGTTCTTC. This encodes CASSEASLADEQFF.

This chain links TRBV7-9 with TRBJ1-2; D possibly corresponds to TRBD1 (5 bases). This CDR3 has 14 amino acids. Trimming pared 5 bases from V and 8 bases from J, leaving 18 bases between. Germline V gives CDR1 SEHNR, CDR2 FQNEAQ (reference sequence). The CDR3 here is CASSPSGDLGGYTF. The DNA of the CDR3 is TGTGCCAGCAGCCCCTCGGGGGACTTGGGAGGCTACACCTTC. The full variable domain, its missing parts supplied by reference TRBV7-9 and TRBJ1-2, is DTGVSQNPRHKITKRGQNVTFRCDPISEHNRLYWYRQTLGQGPEFLTYFQNEAQLEKSRLLSDRFSAERPKGSFSTLEIQRTEQGDSAMYLCASSPSGDLGGYTFGSGTRLTVV.

As for this clonotype: Because the CDR3 is missing its conserved closing phenylalanine or tryptophan, this is likely a read error. The rearrangement uses TRBV11-2 and TRBJ2-7, with TRBD1 matching over 9 bases. The V segment lost 3 bases and the J segment 2 bases; nucleotides outside the gene matches: 2. The CDR3 totals 14 residues. The germline V gene encodes CDR1 SGHAT and CDR2 FQNNGV. Written as DNA, the CDR3 is TGTGCCAGCAGCTTGGGGACAGGGACCTACGAGCAGTACTCC. Encoded protein: CASSLGTGTYEQYS.

This chain connects TRBV27 to TRBJ2-5; D gene ambiguous. V was shortened by 3 bases and J by 2 bases, with 10 bases between the two germline ends. CDR3 length: 14 residues. Germline V gene lookup returns CDR1 MNHEY and CDR2 SMNVEV (reference sequence). The CDR3: CASSFWGTQETQYF. CDR3 DNA sequence: TGTGCCAGCAGTTTCTGGGGTACACAAGAGACCCAGTACTTC.

This clonotype was seen ten or more times. The V call is TRBV7-8, the J call TRBJ2-3; D possibly uses TRBD1 or TRBD2 (5 bases each). The germline V gene encodes CDR1 SGHVS and CDR2 FQNEAQ. The V end was cut by 5 bases, the J end by 6 bases, with 15 bases between. The CDR3 spans 14 residues. In DNA form, the CDR3 reads TGTGCCAGCAGCCCCGGGACCTCCAGGGATACGCAGTATTTT. This encodes CASSPGTSRDTQYF. The full variable domain, its missing parts supplied by reference TRBV7-8 and TRBJ2-3, is GAGVSQSPRYKVAKRGQDVALRCDPISGHVSLFWYQQALGQGPEFLTYFQNEAQLDKSGLPSDRFFAERPEGSVSTLKIQRTQQEDSAVYLCASSPGTSRDTQYFGPGTRLTVL.